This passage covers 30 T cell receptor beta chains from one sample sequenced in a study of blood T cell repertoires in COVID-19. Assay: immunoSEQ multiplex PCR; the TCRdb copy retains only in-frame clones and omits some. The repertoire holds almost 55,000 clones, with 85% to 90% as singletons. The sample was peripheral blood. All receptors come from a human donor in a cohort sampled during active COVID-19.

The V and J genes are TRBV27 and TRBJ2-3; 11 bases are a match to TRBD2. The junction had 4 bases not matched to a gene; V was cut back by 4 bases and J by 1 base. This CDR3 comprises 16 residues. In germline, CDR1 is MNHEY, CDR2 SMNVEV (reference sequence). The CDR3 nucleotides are TGTGCCAGCAGTTCCGAACTAGCGGGGGGCACAGATACGCAGTATTTT. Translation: CASSSELAGGTDTQYF.

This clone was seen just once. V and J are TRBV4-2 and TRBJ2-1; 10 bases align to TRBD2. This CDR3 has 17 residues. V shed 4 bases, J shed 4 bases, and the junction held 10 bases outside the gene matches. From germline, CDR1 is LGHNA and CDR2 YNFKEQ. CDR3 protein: CASSPYSGRRGYNEQFF. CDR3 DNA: TGTGCCAGCAGCCCTTATAGCGGGAGGCGGGGGTACAATGAGCAGTTCTTC.

The CDR3 nucleotides read TGTGCCATCAGTGGGCATAACTATGGCTACACCTTC. This sequence encodes CAISGHNYGYTF. The chain is built from TRBV10-3 and TRBJ1-2; D is unresolved. Trimming removed 4 bases at V and 1 base at J, with 4 bases between. Per the germline V gene, CDR1 is ENHRY and CDR2 is SYGVKD. The CDR3 extends over 12 amino acids.

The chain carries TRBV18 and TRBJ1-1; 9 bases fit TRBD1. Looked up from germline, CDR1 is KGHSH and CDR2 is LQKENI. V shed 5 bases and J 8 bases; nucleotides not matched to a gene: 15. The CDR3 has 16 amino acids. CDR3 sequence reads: CASSLEWGQGVSEAFF. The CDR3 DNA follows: TGTGCCAGCTCATTAGAGTGGGGACAGGGCGTTTCCGAAGCTTTCTTT. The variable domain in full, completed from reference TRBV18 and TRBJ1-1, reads NAGVMQNPRHLVRRRGQEARLRCSPMKGHSHVYWYRQLPEEGLKFMVYLQKENIIDESGMPKERFSAEFPKEGPSILRIQQVVRGDSAAYFCASSLEWGQGVSEAFFGQGTRLTVV.

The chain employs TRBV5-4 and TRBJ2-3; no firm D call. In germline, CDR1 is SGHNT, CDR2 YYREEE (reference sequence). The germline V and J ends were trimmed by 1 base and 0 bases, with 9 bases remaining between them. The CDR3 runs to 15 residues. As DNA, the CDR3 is TGTGCCAGCAGCTTGACCGCTACTAGCACAGATACGCAGTATTTT. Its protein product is CASSLTATSTDTQYF. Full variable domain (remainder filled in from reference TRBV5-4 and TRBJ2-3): ETGVTQSPTHLIKTRGQQVTLRCSSQSGHNTVSWYQQALGQGPQFIFQYYREEENGRGNFPPRFSGLQFPNYSSELNVNALELDDSALYLCASSLTATSTDTQYFGPGTRLTVL.

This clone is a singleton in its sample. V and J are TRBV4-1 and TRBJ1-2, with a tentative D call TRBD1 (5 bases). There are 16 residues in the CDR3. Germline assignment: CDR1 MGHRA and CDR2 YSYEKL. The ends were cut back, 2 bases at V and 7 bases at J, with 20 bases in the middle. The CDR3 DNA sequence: TGCGCCAGCAGCCAATGGGGCAGGGTAGAGATTGGTGGCTACACCTTC. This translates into CASSQWGRVEIGGYTF.

This CDR3 reads CASSRSSSYNEQFF. CDR3 coding DNA: TGTGCCAGCTCACGGTCTAGCTCCTACAATGAGCAGTTCTTC. This chain connects TRBV18 to TRBJ2-1; no clear D gene. CDR1 is KGHSH, CDR2 LQKENI, per germline. With 4 bases removed from V and 0 bases from J, the gap between germline ends came to 7 bases. This CDR3 has 14 residues.

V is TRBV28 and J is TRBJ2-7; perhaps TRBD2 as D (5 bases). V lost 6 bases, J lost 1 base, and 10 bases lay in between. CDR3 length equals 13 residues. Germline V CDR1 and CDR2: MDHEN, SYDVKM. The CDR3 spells CASRQAGSYEQYF. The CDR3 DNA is TGTGCCAGCAGGCAGGCGGGTTCCTACGAGCAGTACTTC.

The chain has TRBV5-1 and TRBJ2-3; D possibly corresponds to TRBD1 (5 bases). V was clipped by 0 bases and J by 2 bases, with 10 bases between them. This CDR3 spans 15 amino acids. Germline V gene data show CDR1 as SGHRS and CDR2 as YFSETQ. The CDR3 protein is CASSLAGQTTDTQYF. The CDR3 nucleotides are TGCGCCAGCAGCTTGGCAGGGCAGACCACAGATACGCAGTATTTT.

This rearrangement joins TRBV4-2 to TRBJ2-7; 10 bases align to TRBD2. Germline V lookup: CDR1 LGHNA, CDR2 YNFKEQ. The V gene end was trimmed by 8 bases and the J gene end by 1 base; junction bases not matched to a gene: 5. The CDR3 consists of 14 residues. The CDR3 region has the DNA TGTGCCAGCGGATTAGCGGGAGGTTCCTACGAGCAGTACTTC. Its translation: CASGLAGGSYEQYF.

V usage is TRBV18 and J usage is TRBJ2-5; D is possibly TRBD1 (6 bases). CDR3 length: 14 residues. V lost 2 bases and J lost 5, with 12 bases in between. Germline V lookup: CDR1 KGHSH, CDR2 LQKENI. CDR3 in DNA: TGTGCCAGCTCACCATTAAGGACAGCCGAGACCCAGTACTTC. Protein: CASSPLRTAETQYF.

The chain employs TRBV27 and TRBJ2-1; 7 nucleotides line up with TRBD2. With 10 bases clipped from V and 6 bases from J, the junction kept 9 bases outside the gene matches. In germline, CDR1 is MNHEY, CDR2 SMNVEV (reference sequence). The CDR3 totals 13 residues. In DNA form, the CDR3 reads TGTGCCACTGGACTAGTGGGGGGCAATGAGCAGTTCTTC. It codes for CATGLVGGNEQFF.

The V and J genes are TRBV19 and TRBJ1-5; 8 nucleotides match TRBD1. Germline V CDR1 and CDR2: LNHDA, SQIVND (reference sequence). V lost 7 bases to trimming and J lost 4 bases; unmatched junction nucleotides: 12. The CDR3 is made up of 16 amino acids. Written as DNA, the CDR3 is TGTGCCAGTACCACCCGGTTTGGACAGGGTAATCAGCCCCAGCATTTT. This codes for CASTTRFGQGNQPQHF. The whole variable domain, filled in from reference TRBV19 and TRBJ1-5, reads DGGITQSPKYLFRKEGQNVTLSCEQNLNHDAMYWYRQDPGQGLRLIYYSQIVNDFQKGDIAEGYSVSREKKESFPLTVTSAQKNPTAFYLCASTTRFGQGNQPQHFGDGTRLSIL.

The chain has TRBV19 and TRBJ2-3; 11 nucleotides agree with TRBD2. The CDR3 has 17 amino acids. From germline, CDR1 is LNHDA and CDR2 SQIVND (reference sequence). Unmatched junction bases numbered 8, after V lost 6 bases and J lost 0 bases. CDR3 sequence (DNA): TGTGCCAGTAGCCCGCCTCGGACTAGCGGGAGCACAGATACGCAGTATTTT. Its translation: CASSPPRTSGSTDTQYF.

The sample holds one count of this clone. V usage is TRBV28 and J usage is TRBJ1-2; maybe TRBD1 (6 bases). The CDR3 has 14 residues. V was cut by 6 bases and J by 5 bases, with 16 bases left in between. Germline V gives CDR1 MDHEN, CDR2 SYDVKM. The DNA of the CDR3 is TGTGCCAGCAGAGAGACACTGACAGGATATGGCTACACCTTC. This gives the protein CASRETLTGYGYTF.

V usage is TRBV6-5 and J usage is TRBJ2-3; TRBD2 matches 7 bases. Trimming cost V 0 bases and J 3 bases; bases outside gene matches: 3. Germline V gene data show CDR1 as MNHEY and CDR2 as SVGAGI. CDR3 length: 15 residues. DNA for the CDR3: TGTGCCAGCAGTTACTCGCGGGGGTCTACAGATACGCAGTATTTT. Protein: CASSYSRGSTDTQYF.

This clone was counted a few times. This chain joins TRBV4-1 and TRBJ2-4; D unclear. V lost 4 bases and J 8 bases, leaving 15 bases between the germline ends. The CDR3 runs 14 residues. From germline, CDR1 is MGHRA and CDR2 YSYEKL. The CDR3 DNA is TGCGCCAGCAGCCTGCGGCCGTTTATAGACATTCAGTACTTC. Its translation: CASSLRPFIDIQYF.

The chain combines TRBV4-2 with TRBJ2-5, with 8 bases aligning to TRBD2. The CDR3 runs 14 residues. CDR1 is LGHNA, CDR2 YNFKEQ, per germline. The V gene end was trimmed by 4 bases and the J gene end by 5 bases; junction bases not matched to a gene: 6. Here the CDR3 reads CASSLAGPGETQYF. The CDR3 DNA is TGTGCCAGCAGCCTAGCGGGACCCGGGGAGACCCAGTACTTC.

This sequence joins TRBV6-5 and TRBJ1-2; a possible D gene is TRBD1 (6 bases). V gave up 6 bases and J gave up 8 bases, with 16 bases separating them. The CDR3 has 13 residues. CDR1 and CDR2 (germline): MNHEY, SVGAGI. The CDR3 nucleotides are TGTGCCAGCAGAGGGGGTAGGGTTGGAGGCTACACCTTC. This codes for CASRGGRVGGYTF.

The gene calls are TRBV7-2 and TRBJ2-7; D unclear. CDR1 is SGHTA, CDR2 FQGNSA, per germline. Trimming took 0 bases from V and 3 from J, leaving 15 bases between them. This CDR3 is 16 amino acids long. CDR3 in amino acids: CASSLAPSAFGYEQYF. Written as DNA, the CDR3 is TGTGCCAGCAGCTTAGCGCCCAGCGCCTTTGGCTACGAGCAGTACTTC. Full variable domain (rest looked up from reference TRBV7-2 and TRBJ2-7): GAGVSQSPSNKVTEKGKDVELRCDPISGHTALYWYRQSLGQGLEFLIYFQGNSAPDKSGLPSDRFSAERTGGSVSTLTIQRTQQEDSAVYLCASSLAPSAFGYEQYFGPGTRLTVT.

CDR3 DNA: TGCGCCAGCAGCGTGCCGGCCGGGACAGGGGACACAGATACGCAGTATTTT. Translation: CASSVPAGTGDTDTQYF. V and J are TRBV5-1 and TRBJ2-3; 10 nucleotides agree with TRBD1. Trimming cost V 4 bases and J 2 bases; bases outside gene matches: 10. Germline loops: CDR1 SGHRS, CDR2 YFSETQ. The CDR3 runs to 17 residues.

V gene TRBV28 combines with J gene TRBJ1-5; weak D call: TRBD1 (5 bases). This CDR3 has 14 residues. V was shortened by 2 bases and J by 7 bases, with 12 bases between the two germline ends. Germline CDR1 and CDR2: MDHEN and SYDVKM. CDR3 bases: TGTGCCAGCAGTTTACGGAGGGGAGGACAGCCCCAGCATTTT. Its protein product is CASSLRRGGQPQHF. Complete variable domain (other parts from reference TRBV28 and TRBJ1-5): DVKVTQSSRYLVKRTGEKVFLECVQDMDHENMFWYRQDPGLGLRLIYFSYDVKMKEKGDIPEGYSVSREKKERFSLILESASTNQTSMYLCASSLRRGGQPQHFGDGTRLSIL.

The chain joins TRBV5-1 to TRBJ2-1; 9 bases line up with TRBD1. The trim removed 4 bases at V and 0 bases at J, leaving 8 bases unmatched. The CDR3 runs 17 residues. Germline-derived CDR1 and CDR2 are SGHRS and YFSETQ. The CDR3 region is CASSPDRGFSSYNEQFF. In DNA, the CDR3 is TGCGCCAGCAGCCCCGACAGGGGGTTCAGCTCCTACAATGAGCAGTTCTTC.

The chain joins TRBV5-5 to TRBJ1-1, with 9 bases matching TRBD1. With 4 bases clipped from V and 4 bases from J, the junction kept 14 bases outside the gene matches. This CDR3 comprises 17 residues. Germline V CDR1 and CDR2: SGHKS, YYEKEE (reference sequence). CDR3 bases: TGTGCCAGCAGCCCTAAAGTCACAGGGGGCGTGGGCACTGAAGCTTTCTTT. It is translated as CASSPKVTGGVGTEAFF.

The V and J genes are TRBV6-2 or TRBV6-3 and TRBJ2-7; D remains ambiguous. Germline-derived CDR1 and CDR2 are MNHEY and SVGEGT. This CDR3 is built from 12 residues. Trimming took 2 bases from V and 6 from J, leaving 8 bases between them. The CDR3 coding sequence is TGTGCCAGCAGTTACGACACCGGCGAGCAGTACTTC. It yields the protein CASSYDTGEQYF.

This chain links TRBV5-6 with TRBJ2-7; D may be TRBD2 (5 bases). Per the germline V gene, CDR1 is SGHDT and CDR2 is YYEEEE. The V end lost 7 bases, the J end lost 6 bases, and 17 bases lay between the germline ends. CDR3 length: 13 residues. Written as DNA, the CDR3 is TGTGCCAGCCCTACTAGATTCTGCCGCGAGCAGTACTTC. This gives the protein CASPTRFCREQYF.

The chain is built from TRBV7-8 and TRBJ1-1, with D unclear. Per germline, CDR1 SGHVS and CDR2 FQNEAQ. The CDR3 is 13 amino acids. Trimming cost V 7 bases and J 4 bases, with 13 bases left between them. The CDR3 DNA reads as TGTGCCAGCACGAAGTTAGCGGGCACTGAAGCTTTCTTT. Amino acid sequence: CASTKLAGTEAFF.

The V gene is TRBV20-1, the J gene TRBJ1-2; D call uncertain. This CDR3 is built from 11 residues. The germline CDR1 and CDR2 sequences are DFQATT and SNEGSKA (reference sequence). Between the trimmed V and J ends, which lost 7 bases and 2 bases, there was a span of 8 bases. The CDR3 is CSVTGNYGYTF. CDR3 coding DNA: TGCAGTGTGACTGGGAACTATGGCTACACCTTC.

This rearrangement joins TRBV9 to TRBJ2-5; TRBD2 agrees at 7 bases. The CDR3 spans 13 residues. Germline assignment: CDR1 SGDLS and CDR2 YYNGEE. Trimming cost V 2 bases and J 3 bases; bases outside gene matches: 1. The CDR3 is CASSVGGEETQYF. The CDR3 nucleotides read TGTGCCAGCAGCGTGGGGGGGGAAGAGACCCAGTACTTC.

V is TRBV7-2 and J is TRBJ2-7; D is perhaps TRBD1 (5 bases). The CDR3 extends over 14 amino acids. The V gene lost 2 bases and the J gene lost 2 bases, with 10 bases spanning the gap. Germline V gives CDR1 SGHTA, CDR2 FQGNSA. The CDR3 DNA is TGTGCCAGCAGCTTATTAGCAGGGACCTACGAGCAGTACTTC. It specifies CASSLLAGTYEQYF.